This TCR beta chain is from a study of T cell responses to AZD1222 COVID-19 vaccine. Study-wide points: Seropositivity was recorded at baseline in only 6 or 7 AZD1222 recipients. In the spike-specific TCR repertoire, nearly half reportedly target unmutated variant regions. Spike-specific TCR breadth and depth rose after two AZD1222 doses.

Sequencing was performed with immunoSEQ multiplex PCR; in TCRdb, only in-frame clones are kept and a portion is missing. This table has nearly 95,000 clones, almost 90% appearing once. The CDR3 contains 12 residues. The germline V gene encodes CDR1 MDHEN and CDR2 SYDVKM. V shed 7 bases and J shed 11 bases, with 17 bases lying between them. This clone appeared a single time. Its antigen is still unknown. Sequenced here: peripheral blood, sampled on day 0 of AZD1222 vaccination. The TCR comes from an adult in good health. The chain carries TRBV28 and TRBJ1-1; the D is unclear. CDR3 loop: CASTQEDREAFF. Here the CDR3 DNA reads TGTGCCAGCACCCAGGAGGACCGGGAGGCTTTCTTT.